One sample yielded the 5 T cell receptor beta chains listed below, sequenced in a study of OX40 agonist ivuxolimab in advanced cancers. The table came from immunoSEQ multiplex PCR; TCRdb's copy has only in-frame clones and leaves some out. The sample comprises some 81,000 clones, around 87% of which are singletons, and approximately 6.2% rests with the top ten. This sample comprised CD4+ or CD8+ T cells sorted from blood, obtained in a trial of the OX40 agonist ivuxolimab. The origin of the receptors is an adult with an advanced solid tumor such as melanoma, head and neck, liver or kidney cancer.

CDR3 sequence reads: CASSPQAGEKLFF. The CDR3, as DNA: TGTGCCAGCAGTCCCCAGGCGGGTGAAAAACTGTTTTTT. The chain uses TRBV28 and TRBJ1-4; D remains ambiguous. The germline gives CDR1 MDHEN, CDR2 SYDVKM. The V gene lost 5 bases and the J gene lost 7 bases, with 11 bases spanning the gap. The CDR3 length is 13 residues.

This sequence joins TRBV19 and TRBJ2-6; D is uncertain. V shed 9 bases and J shed 1 base, with 10 bases lying between them. The CDR3 contains 14 residues. Germline assignment: CDR1 LNHDA and CDR2 SQIVND (reference sequence). In DNA, the CDR3 is TGTGCCAGCGACTCCTTGTCTGGGGCCAACGTCCTGACTTTC. Amino acids: CASDSLSGANVLTF.

The rearrangement uses TRBV7-2 and TRBJ1-3; TRBD1 is a possible D gene (5 bases). Germline V lookup: CDR1 SGHTA, CDR2 FQGNSA. Trimming took off 5 bases at V and 4 bases at J, with 15 bases between the two ends. The CDR3 is 15 residues long. DNA for the CDR3: TGTGCCAGCAGCATCGGTGGTTGGGGGGGAAACACCATATATTTT. Amino acids: CASSIGGWGGNTIYF.

This sequence joins TRBV5-6 and TRBJ2-3; the D is unclear. The CDR3 is 15 amino acids. Between the trimmed V and J ends, which lost 3 bases and 0 bases, there was a span of 11 bases. Per germline, CDR1 SGHDT and CDR2 YYEEEE. CDR3 nucleotides: TGTGCCAGCAGCTACGGTATGGGGAGCACAGATACGCAGTATTTT. Its translation is CASSYGMGSTDTQYF.

This clone was observed a few times. The same CDR3 is also encoded by other DNA sequences in this sample. The J gene is TRBJ1-3, the V gene TRBV30, with 7 bases identical to TRBD1. CDR3 length: 15 residues. V was pared by 5 bases and J by 0 bases, with 7 bases of the junction left unmatched. Germline loops: CDR1 GTSNPN, CDR2 SVGIG (reference sequence). CDR3 sequence: CAWSRDSGSGNTIYF. Written as DNA, the CDR3 is TGTGCCTGGTCACGGGACAGCGGCTCTGGAAACACCATATATTTT.